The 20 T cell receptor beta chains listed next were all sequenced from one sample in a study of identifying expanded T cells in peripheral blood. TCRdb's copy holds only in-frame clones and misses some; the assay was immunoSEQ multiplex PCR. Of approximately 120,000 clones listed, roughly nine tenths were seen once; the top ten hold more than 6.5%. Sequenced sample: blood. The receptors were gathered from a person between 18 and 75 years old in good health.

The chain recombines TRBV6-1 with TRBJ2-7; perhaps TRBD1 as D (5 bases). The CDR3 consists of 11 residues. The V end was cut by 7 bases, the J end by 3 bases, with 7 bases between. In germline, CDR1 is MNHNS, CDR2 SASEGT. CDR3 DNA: TGTGCCAGCACGGACATCTACGAGCAGTACTTC. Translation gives CASTDIYEQYF.

The CDR3 protein is CASSLLGLAEANTGELFF. The DNA of the CDR3 is TGTGCCAGCAGCTTGTTGGGACTAGCGGAAGCGAACACCGGGGAGCTGTTTTTT. The chain recombines TRBV5-6 with TRBJ2-2; 11 positions match TRBD2. This CDR3 is built from 18 residues. The germline V gene has CDR1 SGHDT and CDR2 YYEEEE. V lost 1 base and J lost 0; bases outside the gene matches: 5.

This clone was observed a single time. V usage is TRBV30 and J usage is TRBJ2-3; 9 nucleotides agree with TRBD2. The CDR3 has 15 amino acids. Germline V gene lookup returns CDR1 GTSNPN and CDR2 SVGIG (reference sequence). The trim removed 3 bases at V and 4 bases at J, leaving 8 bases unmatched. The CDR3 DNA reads TGTGCCTGGAGGAAGCGGGGGGCCAGGGCAGATACGCAGTATTTT. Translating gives CAWRKRGARADTQYF.

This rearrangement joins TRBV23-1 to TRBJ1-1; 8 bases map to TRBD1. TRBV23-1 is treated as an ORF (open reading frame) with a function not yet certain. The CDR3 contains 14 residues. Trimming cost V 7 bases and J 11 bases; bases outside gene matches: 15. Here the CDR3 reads CASTLTSGGGKAFF. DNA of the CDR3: TGCGCCAGCACCCTCACCTCAGGGGGCGGCAAGGCTTTCTTT.

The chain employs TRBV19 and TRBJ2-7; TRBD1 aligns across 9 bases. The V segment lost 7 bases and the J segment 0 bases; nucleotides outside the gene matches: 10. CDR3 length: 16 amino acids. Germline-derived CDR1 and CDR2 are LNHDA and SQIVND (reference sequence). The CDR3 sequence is CASTRTGGLGSYEQYF. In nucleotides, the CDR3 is TGTGCCAGTACCAGAACAGGGGGCCTTGGCTCCTACGAGCAGTACTTC.

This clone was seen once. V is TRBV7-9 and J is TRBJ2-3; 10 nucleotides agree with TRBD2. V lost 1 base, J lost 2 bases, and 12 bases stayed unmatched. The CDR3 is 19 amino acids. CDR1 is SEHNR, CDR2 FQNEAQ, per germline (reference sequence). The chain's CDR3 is CASSLGLAGVRLYTDTQYF. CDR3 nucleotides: TGTGCCAGCAGCTTAGGCCTAGCGGGGGTCCGGTTGTACACAGATACGCAGTATTTT.

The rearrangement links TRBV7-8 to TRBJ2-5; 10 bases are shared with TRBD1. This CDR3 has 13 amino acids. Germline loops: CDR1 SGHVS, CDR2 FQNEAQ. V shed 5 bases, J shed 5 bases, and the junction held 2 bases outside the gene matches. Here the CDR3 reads CASSPGQGETQYF. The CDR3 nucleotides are TGTGCCAGCAGCCCGGGACAGGGGGAGACCCAGTACTTC.

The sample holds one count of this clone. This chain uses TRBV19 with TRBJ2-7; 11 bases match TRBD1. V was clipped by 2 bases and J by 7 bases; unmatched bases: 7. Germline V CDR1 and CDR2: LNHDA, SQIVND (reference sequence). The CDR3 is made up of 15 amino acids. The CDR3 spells CASSITGQGAREQYF. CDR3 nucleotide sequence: TGTGCCAGTAGTATAACCGGACAGGGGGCGCGGGAGCAGTACTTC.

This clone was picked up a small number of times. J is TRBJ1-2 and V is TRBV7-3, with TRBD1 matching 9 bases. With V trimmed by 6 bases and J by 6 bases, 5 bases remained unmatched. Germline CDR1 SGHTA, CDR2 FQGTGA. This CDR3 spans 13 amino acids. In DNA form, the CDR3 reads TGTGCCAGCAGTCGTACAGGGGGCCATGGCTACACCTTC. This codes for CASSRTGGHGYTF.

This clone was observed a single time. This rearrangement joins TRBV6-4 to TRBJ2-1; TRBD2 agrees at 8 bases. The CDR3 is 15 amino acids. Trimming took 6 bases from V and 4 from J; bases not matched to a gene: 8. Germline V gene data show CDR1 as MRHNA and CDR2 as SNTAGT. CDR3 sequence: CASSPSTGGYNEQFF. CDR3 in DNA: TGTGCCAGCAGCCCTTCGACGGGGGGGTACAATGAGCAGTTCTTC.

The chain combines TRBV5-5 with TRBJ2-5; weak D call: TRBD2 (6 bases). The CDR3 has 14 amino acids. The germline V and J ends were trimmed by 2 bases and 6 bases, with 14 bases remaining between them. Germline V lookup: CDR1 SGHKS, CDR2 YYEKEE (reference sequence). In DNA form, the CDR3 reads TGTGCCAGCAGCTTAGGGGACTGGCAGCAGACCCAGTACTTC. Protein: CASSLGDWQQTQYF.

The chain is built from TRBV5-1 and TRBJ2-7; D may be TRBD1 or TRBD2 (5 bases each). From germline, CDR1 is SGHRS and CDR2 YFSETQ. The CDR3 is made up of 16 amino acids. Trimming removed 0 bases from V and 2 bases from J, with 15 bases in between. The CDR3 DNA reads TGCGCCAGCAGCTTGGCGAGGGTCGGGGACCCCTACGAGCAGTACTTC. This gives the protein CASSLARVGDPYEQYF.

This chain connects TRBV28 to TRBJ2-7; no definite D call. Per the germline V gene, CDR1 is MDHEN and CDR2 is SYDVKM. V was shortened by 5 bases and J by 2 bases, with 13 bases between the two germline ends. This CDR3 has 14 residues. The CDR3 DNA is TGTGCCAGCAGTCCGGGCGGTAATCCCTACGAGCAGTACTTC. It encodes CASSPGGNPYEQYF.

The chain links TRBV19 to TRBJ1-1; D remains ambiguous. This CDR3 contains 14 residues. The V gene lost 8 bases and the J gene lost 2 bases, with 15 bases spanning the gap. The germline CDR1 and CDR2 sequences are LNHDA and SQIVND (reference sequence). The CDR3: CASAPGGPNTEAFF. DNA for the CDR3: TGTGCCAGTGCCCCCGGCGGGCCAAACACTGAAGCTTTCTTT.

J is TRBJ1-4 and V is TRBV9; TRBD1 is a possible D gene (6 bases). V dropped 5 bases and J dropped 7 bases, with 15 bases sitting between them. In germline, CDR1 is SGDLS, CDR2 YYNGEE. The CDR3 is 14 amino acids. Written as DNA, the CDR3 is TGTGCCAGCAGACGAGGGGGGGCGCGTGAAAAACTGTTTTTT. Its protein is CASRRGGAREKLFF.

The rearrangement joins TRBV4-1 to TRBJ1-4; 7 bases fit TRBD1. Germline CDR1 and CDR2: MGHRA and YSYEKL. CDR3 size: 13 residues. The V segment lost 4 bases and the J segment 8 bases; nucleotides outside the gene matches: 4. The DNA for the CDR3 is TGCGCCAGCAGCCTCAGGACAGGCGAAAAACTGTTTTTT. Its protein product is CASSLRTGEKLFF.

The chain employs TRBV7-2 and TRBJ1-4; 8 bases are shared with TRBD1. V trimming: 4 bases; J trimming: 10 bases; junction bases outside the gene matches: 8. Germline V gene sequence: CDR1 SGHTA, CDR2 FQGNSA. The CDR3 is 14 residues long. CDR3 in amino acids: CASSSLSQGGKLFF. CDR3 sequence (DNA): TGTGCCAGCAGCTCCTTATCACAGGGGGGAAAACTGTTTTTT.

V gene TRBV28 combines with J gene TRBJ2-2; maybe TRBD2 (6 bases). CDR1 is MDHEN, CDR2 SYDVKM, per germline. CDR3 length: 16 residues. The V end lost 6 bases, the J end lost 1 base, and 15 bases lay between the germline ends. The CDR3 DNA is TGTGCCAGCAGGCTCCGGGACTGGTTGAACACCGGGGAGCTGTTTTTT. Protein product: CASRLRDWLNTGELFF.

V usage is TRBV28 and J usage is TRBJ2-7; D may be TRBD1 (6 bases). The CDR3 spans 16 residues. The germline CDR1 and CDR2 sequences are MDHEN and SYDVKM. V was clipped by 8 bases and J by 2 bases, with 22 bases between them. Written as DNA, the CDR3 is TGTGCCAGCGGTCTACAGGGAAGGGGGTCAACCTACGAGCAGTACTTC. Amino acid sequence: CASGLQGRGSTYEQYF. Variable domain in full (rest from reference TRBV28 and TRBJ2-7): DVKVTQSSRYLVKRTGEKVFLECVQDMDHENMFWYRQDPGLGLRLIYFSYDVKMKEKGDIPEGYSVSREKKERFSLILESASTNQTSMYLCASGLQGRGSTYEQYFGPGTRLTVT.

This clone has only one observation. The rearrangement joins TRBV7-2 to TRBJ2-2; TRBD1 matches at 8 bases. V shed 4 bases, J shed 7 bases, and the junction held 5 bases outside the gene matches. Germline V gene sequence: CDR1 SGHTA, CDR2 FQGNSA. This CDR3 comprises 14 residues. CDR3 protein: CASSYQGAGGELFF. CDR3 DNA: TGTGCCAGCAGCTATCAGGGGGCGGGCGGGGAGCTGTTTTTT.